Listed below are T cell receptor beta chains from one sample, sequenced in a study of Graves' ophthalmopathy and Graves' hyperthyroidism. One entry per CDR3 protein results from TCRdb running MiXCR on the multiplex PCR reads. Here the sample spans about 180,000 distinct CDR3 sequences, approximately 40% being singletons. Sample: peripheral blood. These receptor sequences come from a woman aged 40 to 55 with Graves' ophthalmopathy. Both conserved end residues are trimmed from each CDR3.

TRBV12-3/TRBV12-4	ATTQGARNQPQH
TRBV12-3/TRBV12-4	ASSFHLGAEQY
TRBV6-2/TRBV6-3	ASSTPSGSSYEQY
TRBV7-9	ASSPNLHGYT
TRBV6-5	ASRYFKVGQSSYEQY
TRBV28	ASSLWDTLTTYEQH
TRBV6-5	ASSSTEGYTEAF
TRBV2	ASSKLETQY
TRBV4-1	ASSHGTGWATEAF
TRBV12-3/TRBV12-4	ASRRRGDVETQY
TRBV6-1	ASSDAGLQNYGYT
TRBV12-5	ASGFGTSTKGETQY
TRBV6-2/TRBV6-3	ASSYAPRGRGANYGYT
TRBV28	ASKSGPDTQY
TRBV11-3	ASSEGRLQPQH
TRBV7-9	ASRYIGRKGMNTEAF
TRBV7-8	ASSSTVVSDREIRTIQY
TRBV6-2/TRBV6-3	ASSYSSTTQY
TRBV12-3/TRBV12-4	ASSYSSGLDETQY
TRBV30	AWNQQGPLETQY
TRBV29-1	SVASTGYEQY
TRBV7-2	ASSQGLAGQETQY
TRBV3-1	ASSRVHYNSPLH
TRBV12-3/TRBV12-4	ASSQRQGRYEQY
TRBV12-3/TRBV12-4	ASSLNPGREQY
TRBV27	ASSLQGNNYGYT
TRBV10-3	AISDTTGLEQY
TRBV7-3	ASSPPPGGGRTEAF
TRBV15	ATSRDLGQSQGYT
TRBV29-1	SVRTGTNEQY
TRBV11-2	ASSLGTGQETQY
TRBV28	ASSRGQENTEAF
TRBV5-1	ASSWQDAYEQY
TRBV11-3	ASSADGPLYNEQF
TRBV12-3/TRBV12-4	ASSPTGPNTGELF
TRBV27	ASSLKGSYEQY
TRBV7-2	ASSFPGTAGETQY
TRBV5-1	ASSPRTSTGNTEAF
TRBV19	ASRTGKQSNQPQH
TRBV7-6	ASSPAGGAVYEQY
TRBV4-1	ASSQDFSGGAGETQY
TRBV12-3/TRBV12-4	ASRAVGELANEKLF
TRBV6-1	ASSKGTPQETQY
TRBV28	ASSPSGRGAGELF
TRBV20-1	SARKLAEETQY